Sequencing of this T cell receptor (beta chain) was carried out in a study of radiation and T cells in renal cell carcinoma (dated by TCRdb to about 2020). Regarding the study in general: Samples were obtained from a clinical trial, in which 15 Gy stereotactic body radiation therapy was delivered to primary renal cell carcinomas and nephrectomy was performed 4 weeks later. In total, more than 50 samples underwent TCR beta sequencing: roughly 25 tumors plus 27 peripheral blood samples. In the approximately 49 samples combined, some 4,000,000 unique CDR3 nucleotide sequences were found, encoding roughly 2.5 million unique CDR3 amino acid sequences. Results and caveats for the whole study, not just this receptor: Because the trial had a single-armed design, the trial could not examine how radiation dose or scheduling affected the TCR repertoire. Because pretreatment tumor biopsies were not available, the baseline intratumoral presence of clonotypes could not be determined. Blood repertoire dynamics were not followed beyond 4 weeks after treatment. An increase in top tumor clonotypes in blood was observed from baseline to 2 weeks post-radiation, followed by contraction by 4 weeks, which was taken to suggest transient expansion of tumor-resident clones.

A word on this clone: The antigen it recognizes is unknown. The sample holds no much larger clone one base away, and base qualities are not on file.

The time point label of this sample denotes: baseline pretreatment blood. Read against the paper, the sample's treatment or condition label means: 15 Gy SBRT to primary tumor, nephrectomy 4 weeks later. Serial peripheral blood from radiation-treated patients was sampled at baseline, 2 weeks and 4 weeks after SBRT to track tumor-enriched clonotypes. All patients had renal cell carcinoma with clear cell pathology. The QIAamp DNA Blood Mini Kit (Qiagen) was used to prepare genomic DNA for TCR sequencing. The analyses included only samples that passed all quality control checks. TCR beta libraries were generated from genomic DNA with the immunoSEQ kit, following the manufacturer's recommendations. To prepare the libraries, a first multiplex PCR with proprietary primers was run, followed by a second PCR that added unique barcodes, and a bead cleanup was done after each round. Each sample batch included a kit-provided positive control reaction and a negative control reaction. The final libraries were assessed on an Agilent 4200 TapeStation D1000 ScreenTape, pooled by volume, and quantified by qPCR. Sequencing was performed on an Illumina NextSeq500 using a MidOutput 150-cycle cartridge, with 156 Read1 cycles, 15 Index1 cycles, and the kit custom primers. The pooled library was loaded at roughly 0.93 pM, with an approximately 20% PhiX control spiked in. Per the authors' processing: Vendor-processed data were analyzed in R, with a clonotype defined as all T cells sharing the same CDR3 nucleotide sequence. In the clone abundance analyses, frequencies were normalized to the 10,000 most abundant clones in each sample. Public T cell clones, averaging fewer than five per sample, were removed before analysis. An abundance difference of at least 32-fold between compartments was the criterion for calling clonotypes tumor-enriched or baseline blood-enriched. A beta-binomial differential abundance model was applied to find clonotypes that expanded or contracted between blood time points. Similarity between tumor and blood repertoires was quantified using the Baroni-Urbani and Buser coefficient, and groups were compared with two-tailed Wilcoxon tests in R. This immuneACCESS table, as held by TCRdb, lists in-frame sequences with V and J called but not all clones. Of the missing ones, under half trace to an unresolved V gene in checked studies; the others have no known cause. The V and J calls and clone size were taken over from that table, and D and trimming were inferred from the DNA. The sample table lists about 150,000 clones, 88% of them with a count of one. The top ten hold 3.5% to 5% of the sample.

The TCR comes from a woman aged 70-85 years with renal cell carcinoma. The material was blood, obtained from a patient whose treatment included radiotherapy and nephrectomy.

Here is the DNA: TGTGCCAGCAGCCCCCTACTAGCGGTGTACAATGAGCAGTTCTTC. The encoded protein is CASSPLLAVYNEQFF. This chain joins TRBV6-6 to TRBJ2-1; 8 nucleotides in the junction match TRBD2. The germline V gene (reference sequence) sets CDR1 to MNHNY and CDR2 to SVGAGI. From the cysteine up to the phenylalanine, the CDR3 has a length of 15 residues. Only the CDR3 region is kept as DNA, spanning 45 bases read in frame from base 1. Trimming removed 6 bases from V and 4 bases from J; the gene matches leave 8 bases unexplained.